The rows below give T cell receptor beta chains drawn from one sample of a study of OX40 agonist ivuxolimab in advanced cancers. The protocol was immunoSEQ multiplex PCR, while the TCRdb copy is restricted to in-frame clones and leaves out a portion. The data contain approximately 84,000 clones, over 65% of them singletons. Sample: CD4+ or CD8+ T cells sorted from blood, taken in a trial of the OX40 agonist ivuxolimab. The receptors here all came from an adult with an advanced solid tumor such as melanoma, head and neck, liver or kidney cancer. Both conserved end residues are part of each CDR3. The D gene is left open where the match is weak. Clone size is stated in some rows and not others, as once, few, many or a class when expanded.

CDR3aa,CDR3nt,v_gene,abundance,j_gene,d_gene
CASSLAMGVGSGYTF,TGCGCCAGCAGCTTGGCGATGGGGGTCGGCAGTGGCTACACCTTC,TRBV5-1,-,TRBJ1-2,-
CASSVDGGSGNTIYF,TGTGCCAGCAGCGTGGACGGAGGCTCTGGAAACACCATATATTTT,TRBV9,-,TRBJ1-3,-
CAAYAGNAGELFF,TGTGCCGCCTATGCCGGGAACGCCGGGGAGCTGTTTTTT,TRBV25-1,-,TRBJ2-2,-
CSVGAGFNTGELFF,TGCAGCGTGGGGGCGGGGTTCAACACCGGGGAGCTGTTTTTT,TRBV29-1,-,TRBJ2-2,-
CASSLAVWAGSHQETQYF,TGTGCCAGCAGCTTAGCGGTGTGGGCAGGGAGCCACCAAGAGACCCAGTACTTC,TRBV7-2,-,TRBJ2-5,-
CATLGDRGSYEQYF,TGTGCCACCCTAGGGGACAGGGGTTCCTACGAGCAGTACTTC,TRBV10-3,-,TRBJ2-7,TRBD1
CASSPGDSGNTIYF,TGTGCCAGCTCACCCGGGGACAGTGGAAACACCATATATTTT,TRBV18,-,TRBJ1-3,TRBD1
CASRETGQQNTEAFF,TGTGCCAGCAGGGAAACCGGACAGCAGAACACTGAAGCTTTCTTT,TRBV2,-,TRBJ1-1,-
CASSLTVLYGYTF,TGTGCCAGCAGCTTGACAGTACTTTATGGCTACACCTTC,TRBV5-5,-,TRBJ1-2,-
CATSSEQLSSGNTIYF,TGTGCCACCAGCAGCGAACAGCTGAGCTCTGGAAACACCATATATTTT,TRBV15,-,TRBJ1-3,-
CASSVVAGNTGELFF,TGTGCCAGCAGCGTAGTTGCAGGGAACACCGGGGAGCTGTTTTTT,TRBV9,-,TRBJ2-2,-
CASSQARDRGRRNTEAFF,TGTGCCAGCAGCCAGGCCCGGGACAGGGGGCGCCGAAACACTGAAGCTTTCTTT,TRBV4-2,once,TRBJ1-1,TRBD1
CASSPYEKSGELFF,TGTGCCAGCTCACCATACGAGAAGTCCGGGGAGCTGTTTTTT,TRBV18,-,TRBJ2-2,-
CASSLEGDSEEYF,TGTGCCAGCAGCTTAGAAGGCGACAGCGAGGAGTATTTT,TRBV7-9,once,TRBJ2-3,-
CASRRQGSDGYTF,TGTGCCAGCAGACGACAGGGGAGCGATGGCTACACCTTC,TRBV6-5,-,TRBJ1-2,TRBD1
CASSPGALSGNTIYF,TGTGCCAGCAGCCCCGGTGCCCTCTCTGGAAACACCATATATTTT,TRBV6-1,-,TRBJ1-3,-
CASSLGSGSSTDTQYF,TGTGCCAGCAGCTTGGGGTCCGGGTCTAGCACAGATACGCAGTATTTT,TRBV5-4,-,TRBJ2-3,-
CAISDTVSAKTGELFF,TGTGCCATCAGTGACACCGTATCGGCAAAGACCGGGGAGCTGTTTTTT,TRBV10-3,-,TRBJ2-2,-
CASSERQLIGTGRRVGSPLHF,TGTGCCAGCAGTGAACGCCAATTAATCGGGACAGGTCGGAGGGTGGGTTCACCCCTCCACTTT,TRBV6-1,few,TRBJ1-6,TRBD1
CAIAMEGYYGYTF,TGTGCCATCGCCATGGAGGGGTACTATGGCTACACCTTC,TRBV10-3,-,TRBJ1-2,-
CASTPRTSPDTQYF,TGTGCCAGCACCCCCCGGACTAGCCCAGATACGCAGTATTTT,TRBV27,-,TRBJ2-3,TRBD2
CASSPFGGGRNTIYF,TGTGCCAGCAGTCCCTTTGGGGGGGGGAGAAACACCATATATTTT,TRBV28,-,TRBJ1-3,-
CAITGELNTEAFF,TGTGCCATCACAGGGGAATTGAACACTGAAGCTTTCTTT,TRBV10-3,-,TRBJ1-1,-
CASSLAGTGYQPQHF,TGTGCCAGCAGCTTAGCTGGGACAGGCTATCAGCCCCAGCATTTT,TRBV7-2,-,TRBJ1-5,TRBD1
CASSLAGHNQPQHF,TGTGCCAGCAGTTTAGCGGGACACAATCAGCCCCAGCATTTT,TRBV5-6,-,TRBJ1-5,-
CASSLAEGPNSPLHF,TGTGCCAGCAGCTTGGCGGAGGGACCTAATTCACCCCTCCACTTT,TRBV5-4,-,TRBJ1-6,-
CASSPRDRVTEAFF,TGTGCCAGCTCACCGCGGGACAGGGTGACTGAAGCTTTCTTT,TRBV18,-,TRBJ1-1,TRBD1
CASSQVTEGANEQFF,TGCGCCAGCAGCCAAGTCACTGAGGGTGCCAATGAGCAGTTCTTC,TRBV4-1,few,TRBJ2-1,-
CASSSLYEQYF,TGTGCCAGCAGTTCCCTTTACGAGCAGTACTTC,TRBV28,few,TRBJ2-7,-
CASSSTGRDGYTF,TGTGCCAGCAGCTCGACAGGGCGAGATGGCTACACCTTC,TRBV7-3,-,TRBJ1-2,TRBD1
CASTPKENALTDTQYF,TGTGCCAGCACCCCAAAGGAGAATGCCCTCACAGATACGCAGTATTTT,TRBV7-9,-,TRBJ2-3,-
CASSLDPSSETQYF,TGTGCCAGCAGCTTGGACCCCTCTTCAGAGACCCAGTACTTC,TRBV5-8,-,TRBJ2-5,-
CASSFGGLEKLFF,TGTGCCAGCAGTTTTGGGGGGCTTGAAAAACTGTTTTTT,TRBV27,-,TRBJ1-4,-
CASSSGTPNTEAFF,TGTGCCAGCAGTTCCGGGACACCCAACACTGAAGCTTTCTTT,TRBV6-6,once,TRBJ1-1,-
CASSLAGAERTQYF,TGTGCCAGCAGCCTGGCGGGGGCAGAGCGGACCCAGTACTTC,TRBV7-9,-,TRBJ2-5,-
CASSSDSPLHF,TGTGCCAGCAGTTCGGATTCACCCCTCCACTTT,TRBV6-5,-,TRBJ1-6,-
CASSLGGSQETQYF,TGTGCCAGCAGCTTAGGGGGATCACAGGAAACGCAGTATTTT,TRBV7-2,-,TRBJ2-3,-
CASSDRDSNQPQHF,TGCGCCAGCAGTGACAGGGATAGCAATCAGCCCCAGCATTTT,TRBV10-2,-,TRBJ1-5,-
CASSWIGVNTDTQYF,TGCGCCAGCAGCTGGATAGGGGTGAACACAGATACGCAGTATTTT,TRBV5-1,-,TRBJ2-3,-
CAWSLAGGWGNIQYF,TGTGCCTGGAGTTTAGCGGGGGGCTGGGGAAACATTCAGTACTTC,TRBV30,-,TRBJ2-4,TRBD2